Below are 21 T cell receptor beta chains sequenced from a single sample in a study of identical twins. TCRdb analysed the 5' RACE reads with MiXCR anew, one entry per CDR3 protein. The table has about 530,000 distinct CDR3 sequences, approximately 14% seen once. This sample also belongs to another study, concerning yellow fever vaccine responses in identical twins.

The specimen was CD4+ T cells sorted from blood. The receptors here all came from a woman aged 18-29 years in good health.

This clonotype came up a few times. This chain uses TRBV10-3 with TRBJ2-1; 9 bases align to TRBD2. Looked up from germline, CDR1 is ENHRY and CDR2 is SYGVKD. V lost 7 bases, J lost 5 bases, and 9 bases stayed unmatched. This CDR3 has 15 amino acids. CDR3 bases: TGTGCCATCACCGGCAGCGGGGGGATAAACAATGAGCAGTTCTTC. Translating gives CAITGSGGINNEQFF.

This clonotype was counted a few times. This chain joins TRBV7-2 and TRBJ1-4; D might be TRBD1 (5 bases). Per germline, CDR1 SGHTA and CDR2 FQGNSA. V dropped 5 bases and J dropped 3 bases, with 13 bases sitting between them. The CDR3 consists of 15 residues. The CDR3 nucleotides are TGTGCCAGCAGCGTAACTCCGGGACCTAATGAAAAACTGTTTTTT. It translates to CASSVTPGPNEKLFF.

This clonotype has a handful of counts. The chain recombines TRBV3-1 with TRBJ2-3; 7 bases line up with TRBD2. This CDR3 contains 13 residues. V lost 6 bases and J lost 5; bases outside the gene matches: 5. From germline, CDR1 is LGHDT and CDR2 YNNKEL (reference sequence). The CDR3 loop reads CASSRGGGDTQYF. The CDR3 DNA sequence: TGTGCCAGCAGTCGAGGCGGGGGAGATACGCAGTATTTT.

This clonotype occurred a few times. The chain has TRBV27 and TRBJ1-3; D not resolved. Germline-derived CDR1 and CDR2 are MNHEY and SMNVEV (reference sequence). The CDR3 runs 12 residues. V dropped 8 bases and J dropped 7 bases, with 12 bases sitting between them. In DNA, the CDR3 is TGTGCCAGCGGGGAAGCGAGGAACACCATATATTTT. Residues: CASGEARNTIYF.

This clonotype was observed a few times. The chain uses TRBV12-3 or TRBV12-4 and TRBJ1-1; D is unclear. Deletions cut 3 bases from V and 4 bases from J, with 6 bases between. CDR3 size: 12 residues. The CDR3 DNA reads TGTGCCAGCAGTTTTGAGAGCACTGAAGCTTTCTTT. Its translation is CASSFESTEAFF.

CDR3 DNA sequence: TGCGCCAGCAGTTACTTGGGGGTCCTAGCGGAAGAGACCCAGTACTTC. Translation: CASSYLGVLAEETQYF. This sequence joins TRBV5-1 and TRBJ2-5; 7 bases are a match to TRBD2. The CDR3 totals 16 residues. The V segment lost 5 bases and the J segment 3 bases; nucleotides outside the gene matches: 13. From germline, CDR1 is SGHRS and CDR2 YFSETQ.

The V and J genes are TRBV28 and TRBJ2-1; D may be TRBD1 (5 bases). The CDR3 is 15 amino acids. Germline V gene data show CDR1 as MDHEN and CDR2 as SYDVKM. V shed 1 base and J shed 5 bases, with 12 bases lying between them. The CDR3 nucleotides are TGTGCCAGCAGTTTATTAGGGGATCTACACAATGAGCAGTTCTTC. Protein sequence: CASSLLGDLHNEQFF. The entire variable domain, with the rest obtained from reference TRBV28 and TRBJ2-1, is as follows: DVKVTQSSRYLVKRTGEKVFLECVQDMDHENMFWYRQDPGLGLRLIYFSYDVKMKEKGDIPEGYSVSREKKERFSLILESASTNQTSMYLCASSLLGDLHNEQFFGPGTRLTVL.

This clonotype has a handful of counts. The J gene is TRBJ1-5, the V gene TRBV20-1, with a weak D call TRBD1 (6 bases). CDR1 is DFQATT, CDR2 SNEGSKA, per germline (reference sequence). V lost 1 base and J 2 bases, leaving 12 bases between the germline ends. CDR3 size: 15 residues. The CDR3 nucleotides read TGCAGTGCTAGAGTCCAGGGGTCTGGCAATCAGCCCCAGCATTTT. As protein: CSARVQGSGNQPQHF.

This clonotype was recorded a few times. V usage is TRBV4-1 and J usage is TRBJ2-2; 7 bases line up with TRBD1. This CDR3 has 15 residues. Germline V gene sequence: CDR1 MGHRA, CDR2 YSYEKL. V lost 2 bases and J lost 3; bases outside the gene matches: 3. CDR3 coding DNA: TGCGCCAGCAGCCAAAAGACAGGGTACACCGGGGAGCTGTTTTTT. This encodes CASSQKTGYTGELFF.

This clonotype has more than one count but fewer than ten. The CDR3 nucleotides read TGTGCCAGCAGGCTAGCGGGGGTATCCGAGCAGTTCTTC. Encoded protein: CASRLAGVSEQFF. The chain links TRBV2 to TRBJ2-1, with TRBD2 identical over 10 bases. CDR1 is SNHLY, CDR2 FYNNEI, per germline. The CDR3 loop spans 13 amino acids. V lost 6 bases and J lost 10; bases outside the gene matches: 6. The full variable domain, completed using reference TRBV2 and TRBJ2-1, is EPEVTQTPSHQVTQMGQEVILRCVPISNHLYFYWYRQILGQKVEFLVSFYNNEISEKSEIFDDQFSVERPDGSNFTLKIRSTKLEDSAMYFCASRLAGVSEQFFGPGTRLTVL.

The V call is TRBV3-1, the J call TRBJ2-5; tentative D call: TRBD1 (6 bases). The CDR3 contains 12 residues. Deletions cut 5 bases from V and 6 bases from J, with 10 bases between. CDR1 is LGHDT, CDR2 YNNKEL, per germline (reference sequence). The CDR3, as DNA: TGTGCCAGCAGCAGGGACACGAAGACCCAGTACTTC. As protein: CASSRDTKTQYF.

This clonotype has only a few counts. This chain connects TRBV7-9 to TRBJ1-4; D uncertain. In germline, CDR1 is SEHNR, CDR2 FQNEAQ (reference sequence). The V and J ends lost 3 bases and 4 bases respectively, with 9 bases between them. This CDR3 contains 14 residues. DNA for the CDR3: TGTGCCAGCAGCTTCGACGCGGGTAATGAAAAACTGTTTTTT. Its protein product is CASSFDAGNEKLFF. Combining the CDR3 with reference TRBV7-9 and TRBJ1-4 gives the whole variable domain DTGVSQNPRHKITKRGQNVTFRCDPISEHNRLYWYRQTLGQGPEFLTYFQNEAQLEKSRLLSDRFSAERPKGSFSTLEIQRTEQGDSAMYLCASSFDAGNEKLFFGSGTQLSVL.

This clonotype has just a few counts. The chain recombines TRBV6-1 with TRBJ2-7; 10 bases are shared with TRBD1. The V gene end was trimmed by 8 bases and the J gene end by 2 bases; junction bases not matched to a gene: 3. Germline V gene sequence: CDR1 MNHNS, CDR2 SASEGT. This CDR3 comprises 13 residues. The CDR3 coding sequence is TGTGCCAGCTGGGACAGGGGCCCCTACGAGCAGTACTTC. Translated, it gives CASWDRGPYEQYF.

CDR3 nucleotides: TGTGCCACCAGGGGAGGTGGGACCACCGGGGAGCTGTTTTTT. Its protein product is CATRGGGTTGELFF. The chain has TRBV24-1 and TRBJ2-2, with a weak D call TRBD2 (6 bases). Germline V gene sequence: CDR1 KGHDR, CDR2 SFDVKD. Trimming shortened V by 7 bases and J by 4 bases, and 12 bases separated the two germline ends. The CDR3 has 14 residues.

The chain carries TRBV29-1 and TRBJ1-2; tentatively, D is TRBD1 (5 bases). The germline V gene encodes CDR1 SQVTM and CDR2 ANQGSEA. With 1 base removed from V and 4 bases from J, the gap between germline ends came to 16 bases. CDR3 length: 15 amino acids. The CDR3 region has the DNA TGCAGCGTTGAAGCCCTTGGCAGGGTTGGCTATGGCTACACCTTC. Amino acids: CSVEALGRVGYGYTF.

This clonotype was seen repeatedly, ten times or more. The chain uses TRBV5-1 and TRBJ1-5, with a weak D call TRBD1 (5 bases). Germline loops: CDR1 SGHRS, CDR2 YFSETQ. The CDR3 is 14 amino acids. With 0 bases removed from V and 7 bases from J, the gap between germline ends came to 11 bases. The CDR3 nucleotides are TGCGCCAGCAGCTTGGTCGGAGGGGACCAGCCCCAGCATTTT. The encoded protein is CASSLVGGDQPQHF.

V is TRBV9 and J is TRBJ2-5; 10 bases align to TRBD2. Trimming took 2 bases from V and 5 from J; bases not matched to a gene: 3. The germline V gene encodes CDR1 SGDLS and CDR2 YYNGEE. The CDR3 has 14 amino acids. For the CDR3, the DNA is TGTGCCAGCAGCGTTCTAGCGGGGGCTGAGACCCAGTACTTC. Translating gives CASSVLAGAETQYF.

This clonotype showed up just a few times. The DNA of the CDR3 is TGCAGTGCTAGAGAAGTGGGAGATACGCAGTATTTT. It translates to CSAREVGDTQYF. The rearrangement uses TRBV20-1 and TRBJ2-3; no definite D call. Trimming cost V 0 bases and J 5 bases, with 6 bases left between them. Germline CDR1 and CDR2: DFQATT and SNEGSKA (reference sequence). This CDR3 spans 12 amino acids.

This clonotype was detected only a few times. This chain connects TRBV5-8 to TRBJ2-4, with 7 bases that match TRBD1. Trimming removed 4 bases from V and 1 base from J; junction bases left unmatched: 11. This CDR3 has 17 residues. Germline loops: CDR1 SGHTS, CDR2 YDEGEE. The CDR3 spells CASSNNRGFFAKNIQYF. The CDR3 DNA follows: TGTGCCAGCAGCAACAACAGGGGTTTTTTTGCCAAAAACATTCAGTACTTC.

The J gene is TRBJ2-7, the V gene TRBV29-1; TRBD2 matches 10 bases. The CDR3 has 16 residues. V lost 0 bases, J lost 2 bases, and 7 bases stayed unmatched. The germline CDR1 and CDR2 sequences are SQVTM and ANQGSEA. CDR3 coding DNA: TGCAGCGTTGAAGACCTTTCTAGCGGGAGCCCCTACGAGCAGTACTTC. Translating it yields CSVEDLSSGSPYEQYF.

Only a few counts were recorded for this clonotype. This chain uses TRBV18 with TRBJ2-1; no firm D call. This CDR3 region has 17 residues. V was shortened by 0 bases and J by 6 bases, with 18 bases between the two germline ends. Germline loops: CDR1 KGHSH, CDR2 LQKENI. The CDR3 sequence: CASSPPVGPSNSNEQFF. The CDR3 nucleotides read TGTGCCAGCTCACCACCGGTAGGGCCGTCAAATTCCAATGAGCAGTTCTTC. The full variable domain, with the rest looked up from reference TRBV18 and TRBJ2-1, is NAGVMQNPRHLVRRRGQEARLRCSPMKGHSHVYWYRQLPEEGLKFMVYLQKENIIDESGMPKERFSAEFPKEGPSILRIQQVVRGDSAAYFCASSPPVGPSNSNEQFFGPGTRLTVL.